The 25 T cell receptor beta chains reported below all come from one sample, sequenced in a study of blood T cell repertoires in COVID-19. Produced via immunoSEQ multiplex PCR; TCRdb's table is partial and in-frame only. The table includes 300,000 or so clones, about 86% detected once. Material for sequencing was PBMCs or T cells enriched from blood (not recorded which). The receptors here all came from a woman aged 35 to 49 with acute COVID-19.

This clone has at least ten counts. This sequence joins TRBV6-2 or TRBV6-3 and TRBJ2-2; unclear D gene. This CDR3 contains 14 residues. The germline gives CDR1 MNHEY, CDR2 SVGEGT. V lost 2 bases to trimming and J lost 1 base, with 5 bases between them. Here the CDR3 DNA reads TGTGCCAGCAGTTACCTTTTGAACACCGGGGAGCTGTTTTTT. This encodes CASSYLLNTGELFF.

The V gene is TRBV5-1, the J gene TRBJ2-2; D might be TRBD2 (5 bases). Trimming stripped 0 bases from V and 0 bases from J, with 9 bases between. The germline V gene encodes CDR1 SGHRS and CDR2 YFSETQ. This CDR3 has 16 amino acids. Here the CDR3 reads CASSLALASNTGELFF. The CDR3 nucleotides read TGCGCCAGCAGCTTGGCCCTAGCCTCGAACACCGGGGAGCTGTTTTTT.

The V gene is TRBV2, the J gene TRBJ2-1; 7 bases map to TRBD1. Trimming at V came to 0 bases and at J to 7 bases, leaving 6 bases not matched to a gene. The CDR3 is 15 residues long. The germline V gene encodes CDR1 SNHLY and CDR2 FYNNEI. CDR3 in amino acids: CASSEAPGTANEQFF. The CDR3, as DNA: TGTGCCAGCAGTGAAGCCCCCGGGACAGCTAATGAGCAGTTCTTC.

The chain is built from TRBV7-6 and TRBJ1-2, with D perhaps TRBD1 (5 bases). Trimming removed 4 bases from V and 3 bases from J, with 9 bases in between. The CDR3 totals 13 residues. CDR1 and CDR2 from the germline V gene are SGHVS and FNYEAQ. The DNA of the CDR3 is TGTGCCAGCAGCTCGGACAACTACTATGGCTACACCTTC. It yields the protein CASSSDNYYGYTF.

This chain links TRBV27 with TRBJ1-1, with 7 bases aligning to TRBD1. This CDR3 contains 16 residues. J lost 0 bases, V lost 4 bases, and 8 bases had no gene match. The germline gives CDR1 MNHEY, CDR2 SMNVEV (reference sequence). The CDR3 here is CASSSPGGGVNTEAFF. The CDR3 nucleotides read TGTGCCAGCAGTTCACCAGGGGGTGGAGTGAACACTGAAGCTTTCTTT.

CDR3 nucleotide sequence: TGTGCTAGTGGTTCAGGCTGGACTAGCCCCCTAGAGACCCAGTACTTC. Protein: CASGSGWTSPLETQYF. This sequence joins TRBV12-5 and TRBJ2-5; 8 bases align to TRBD2. V gave up 4 bases and J gave up 4 bases; unmatched junction bases: 11. The CDR3 is 16 amino acids. Germline CDR1 and CDR2: LGHNT and FRNRAP.

The gene calls are TRBV7-9 and TRBJ2-7; perhaps TRBD1 as D (6 bases). The CDR3 has 15 residues. V was trimmed by 3 bases and J by 4 bases, leaving 16 bases between them. The germline CDR1 and CDR2 sequences are SEHNR and FQNEAQ (reference sequence). The CDR3 DNA sequence: TGTGCCAGCAGCTTTCTGGGACATTCGGGGTACGAGCAGTACTTC. Protein sequence: CASSFLGHSGYEQYF.

This clone was recorded only once. The chain carries TRBV24-1 and TRBJ2-2, with 12 bases matching TRBD2. There are 19 residues in the CDR3. Germline V CDR1 and CDR2: KGHDR, SFDVKD. Trimming removed 0 bases from V and 6 bases from J; junction bases left unmatched: 10. CDR3 in amino acids: CATSDLSEGTSGYAGELFF. For the CDR3, the DNA is TGTGCCACCAGTGATTTGTCAGAGGGGACTAGCGGGTACGCCGGGGAGCTGTTTTTT.

The V call is TRBV7-8, the J call TRBJ1-1; 12 bases fit TRBD1. Unmatched junction bases numbered 5, after V lost 5 bases and J lost 7 bases. The CDR3 has 14 residues. In germline, CDR1 is SGHVS, CDR2 FQNEAQ. Here the CDR3 reads CASSGTGGVGEAFF. In DNA, the CDR3 is TGTGCCAGCAGCGGGACAGGGGGCGTCGGTGAAGCTTTCTTT.

The sample holds one count of this clone. The rearrangement uses TRBV12-3 or TRBV12-4 and TRBJ1-1, with D unresolved. The CDR3 consists of 13 residues. With 6 bases removed from V and 4 bases from J, the gap between germline ends came to 12 bases. Here the CDR3 reads CASRKSGGTEAFF. CDR3 nucleotides: TGTGCCAGCAGGAAATCCGGCGGCACTGAAGCTTTCTTT.

This clone is a singleton in its sample. This chain joins TRBV19 and TRBJ2-1; D may be TRBD2 (6 bases). The CDR3 totals 14 residues. Between the trimmed V and J ends, which lost 5 bases and 3 bases, there was a span of 11 bases. Looked up from germline, CDR1 is LNHDA and CDR2 is SQIVND (reference sequence). CDR3 DNA: TGTGCCAGTAGTCGGGACTCGGTCTACAATGAGCAGTTCTTC. Its protein is CASSRDSVYNEQFF.

The chain couples TRBV6-4 to TRBJ2-1, with 7 bases aligning to TRBD1. V lost 6 bases to trimming and J lost 6 bases; unmatched junction nucleotides: 11. Germline CDR1 reads MRHNA; CDR2 reads SNTAGT. The CDR3 totals 15 residues. CDR3 DNA: TGTGCCAGCAGGAGGGGGCACGCCGGACCCAATGAGCAGTTCTTC. Amino acids: CASRRGHAGPNEQFF.

This chain joins TRBV19 and TRBJ2-3; 7 positions match TRBD1. This CDR3 has 15 residues. Germline-derived CDR1 and CDR2 are LNHDA and SQIVND (reference sequence). The V and J ends lost 4 bases and 4 bases, in that order; junction bases with no gene match: 8. The chain's CDR3 is CASSKRQGDADTQYF. The CDR3 nucleotides read TGTGCCAGTAGTAAGCGGCAGGGGGACGCAGATACGCAGTATTTT.

This clone was counted a single time. The V call is TRBV2, the J call TRBJ1-5; the D gene is possibly TRBD1 (5 bases). This CDR3 is 15 amino acids long. Germline V gives CDR1 SNHLY, CDR2 FYNNEI. Trimming stripped 4 bases from V and 1 base from J, with 11 bases between. Here the CDR3 reads CASSAQGISNQPQHF. In DNA form, the CDR3 reads TGTGCCAGCAGTGCCCAGGGTATAAGCAATCAGCCCCAGCATTTT.

As DNA, the CDR3 is TGTGCCAGCAGCTTGGTGCCCCCGGGACTAGCGGGGGTTTCGCAGTATTTT. Translating gives CASSLVPPGLAGVSQYF. This chain connects TRBV5-4 to TRBJ2-3; 14 nucleotides align to TRBD2. Germline trimming cut 0 bases from V and 10 bases from J; bases unmatched to any gene: 10. The CDR3 runs 17 residues. Looked up from germline, CDR1 is SGHNT and CDR2 is YYREEE (reference sequence).

V is TRBV9 and J is TRBJ1-4; D is uncertain. The CDR3 is 13 residues long. The germline gives CDR1 SGDLS, CDR2 YYNGEE. Trimming removed 1 base from V and 10 bases from J, with 11 bases in between. CDR3 protein: CASSVFEEGKLFF. The CDR3 region has the DNA TGTGCCAGCAGCGTATTTGAGGAAGGAAAACTGTTTTTT.

The chain recombines TRBV3-1 (or the pseudogene TRBV3-2) with TRBJ1-3, with D uncertain. CDR1 LGHDT and CDR2 YNNKEL come from the germline V gene (reference sequence). V was pared by 7 bases and J by 7 bases, with 14 bases between. The CDR3 is 13 residues long. CDR3 sequence reads: CASTDLSGNTIYF. As DNA, the CDR3 is TGTGCCAGCACGGACTTAAGCGGGAACACCATATATTTT.

This CDR3 reads CASSRRSGSFTDTQYF. The CDR3 nucleotides read TGTGCCAGCAGCCGCCGTAGCGGGAGCTTCACAGATACGCAGTATTTT. This sequence joins TRBV7-2 and TRBJ2-3; 9 bases align to TRBD2. Germline CDR1 is SGHTA and CDR2 is FQGNSA. The trim removed 5 bases at V and 2 bases at J, leaving 8 bases unmatched. The CDR3 length is 16 residues. Combining the CDR3 with reference TRBV7-2 and TRBJ2-3 gives the whole variable domain GAGVSQSPSNKVTEKGKDVELRCDPISGHTALYWYRQSLGQGLEFLIYFQGNSAPDKSGLPSDRFSAERTGGSVSTLTIQRTQQEDSAVYLCASSRRSGSFTDTQYFGPGTRLTVL.

The rearrangement links TRBV4-3 to TRBJ1-2; a possible D gene is TRBD1 (6 bases). V was pared by 0 bases and J by 7 bases, with 9 bases between. Germline CDR1 and CDR2: LGHNA and YSLEER. The CDR3 consists of 13 residues. CDR3 sequence (DNA): TGCGCCAGCAGCCAAGAAAGGGGGGGTGGCTACACCTTC. It codes for CASSQERGGGYTF.

This CDR3 is CSVGRGQGPYEQYF. Here the CDR3 DNA reads TGCAGCGTGGGCCGGGGACAGGGGCCCTACGAGCAGTACTTC. The V and J genes are TRBV29-1 and TRBJ2-7, with TRBD1 identical over 10 bases. Germline CDR1 and CDR2: SQVTM and ANQGSEA. The ends lost 6 bases at V and 2 bases at J; junction bases unmatched: 7. The CDR3 extends over 14 amino acids.

The chain joins TRBV30 to TRBJ1-2; 8 nucleotides agree with TRBD1. With V trimmed by 2 bases and J by 7 bases, 12 bases remained unmatched. The CDR3 consists of 15 residues. From germline, CDR1 is GTSNPN and CDR2 SVGIG (reference sequence). CDR3 amino acids: CAWSLPRQGLGGYTF. For the CDR3, the DNA is TGTGCCTGGAGTCTCCCCCGACAGGGGCTAGGTGGCTACACCTTC.

This chain links TRBV3-1 (or the pseudogene TRBV3-2) with TRBJ2-1, with D perhaps matching TRBD2 (5 bases). The germline V gene encodes CDR1 LGHDT and CDR2 YNNKEL (reference sequence). The V end lost 3 bases, the J end lost 4 bases, and 10 bases lay between the germline ends. This CDR3 spans 14 amino acids. The CDR3 coding sequence is TGTGCCAGCAGCCATGGGCTAGCTTACAATGAGCAGTTCTTC. Translation gives CASSHGLAYNEQFF.

The chain has TRBV5-1 and TRBJ1-1; TRBD1 agrees at 8 bases. After removal of 0 bases from V and 7 bases from J, the junction contained 14 bases not matched to a gene. CDR3 size: 17 residues. The germline V gene has CDR1 SGHRS and CDR2 YFSETQ. The DNA for the CDR3 is TGCGCCAGCAGCTTGGAGGTTGGTGACAGGGGCCTATTTGAAGCTTTCTTT. This codes for CASSLEVGDRGLFEAFF.

The V and J genes are TRBV4-2 and TRBJ1-2; 8 positions match TRBD1. Unmatched junction bases numbered 11, after V lost 4 bases and J lost 7 bases. The CDR3 contains 15 residues. In germline, CDR1 is LGHNA, CDR2 YNFKEQ. The CDR3 is CASSLGQGLGPGYTF. CDR3 DNA: TGTGCCAGCAGCCTAGGACAGGGCCTCGGTCCTGGCTACACCTTC.

This chain joins TRBV7-2 and TRBJ1-1; 9 bases map to TRBD1. The V gene end was trimmed by 5 bases and the J gene end by 5 bases; junction bases not matched to a gene: 3. The germline V gene encodes CDR1 SGHTA and CDR2 FQGNSA. The CDR3 extends over 13 amino acids. In DNA, the CDR3 is TGTGCCAGCAGCGGACAGGGGACTACTGAAGCTTTCTTT. Translation gives CASSGQGTTEAFF.